A selection of T cell receptor beta chains follows, all from one sample in a study of T cells in Graves' hyperthyroidism and ophthalmopathy. TCRdb recomputed calls from the multiplex PCR reads with MiXCR, one row per CDR3 protein. The sample holds approximately 610,000 distinct CDR3 sequences, over 15% seen once. The material sequenced was blood. The receptor source for this set is a young woman with Graves' hyperthyroidism. Both conserved end residues are part of each CDR3. Each record gives: V gene, D gene, clone size, J gene, CDR3 length, CDR3 protein, CDR3 DNA. The D gene is left open where the match is weak. The size entry is marked missing in some rows and otherwise reads once, few, many or a size class.

>TRBV6-1|TRBD2|many|TRBJ2-5|14
CASSDSGGQETQYF
TGTGCCAGCAGTGATTCGGGGGGCCAAGAGACCCAGTACTTC
>TRBV5-1|-|many|TRBJ2-1|14
CASSLPAVDNEQFF
TGCGCCAGCAGCTTGCCAGCGGTGGACAATGAGCAGTTCTTC
>TRBV9|-|many|TRBJ1-1|15
CASSVVAKFDTEAFF
TGTGCCAGCAGCGTAGTCGCCAAATTCGACACTGAAGCTTTCTTT
>TRBV18|-|many|TRBJ2-7|15
CASSPLASRTYEQYF
TGTGCCAGCTCACCGTTGGCTAGCCGAACCTACGAGCAGTACTTC
>TRBV6-1|-|-|TRBJ1-5|13
CASSERGSQPQHF
TGTGCCAGCAGTGAGCGGGGATCCCAGCCCCAGCATTTT
>TRBV29-1|-|-|TRBJ2-5|13
CSVAISGQETQYF
TGCAGCGTAGCGATCTCAGGGCAAGAGACCCAGTACTTC
>TRBV7-6|-|many|TRBJ2-5|16
CASSLGRAGGQETQYF
TGTGCCAGCAGCCTCGGAAGGGCAGGTGGACAAGAGACCCAGTACTTC
>TRBV20-1|-|many|TRBJ2-7|15
CSARDGDWITYEQYF
TGCAGTGCTAGAGATGGGGACTGGATTACCTACGAGCAGTACTTC
>TRBV2|-|many|TRBJ2-4|16
CASSELRGNGKNIQYF
TGTGCCAGCAGTGAACTCCGGGGTAACGGCAAAAACATTCAGTACTTC
>TRBV3-1|-|few|TRBJ2-1|15
CASSPTSTAYNEQFF
TGTGCCAGCAGCCCCACTAGCACCGCATACAATGAGCAGTTCTTC
>TRBV19|-|-|TRBJ2-5|12
CASSQSAETQYF
TGTGCCAGTAGCCAGTCAGCTGAGACCCAGTACTTC
>TRBV30|TRBD1|few|TRBJ2-7|14
CAWSGTGATYEQYF
TGTGCCTGGAGTGGGACAGGGGCTACCTACGAGCAGTACTTC
>TRBV12-3/TRBV12-4|TRBD1|-|TRBJ1-5|15
CASSLADRMDQPQHF
TGTGCCAGCAGTTTAGCGGACAGGATGGATCAGCCCCAGCATTTT
>TRBV15|-|-|TRBJ2-7|14
CSTSRKKQGNEQYF
TGTTCCACCAGCAGAAAGAAACAGGGAAACGAGCAGTACTTC
>TRBV7-9|-|-|TRBJ1-6|18
CASSSGGQGIGGDSPLHF
TGTGCCAGCAGCTCCGGGGGGCAGGGGATCGGAGGTGATTCACCCCTCCACTTT
>TRBV11-2|-|many|TRBJ2-3|15
CASSLDPRNTDTQYF
TGTGCCAGCAGCTTAGATCCCCGAAACACAGATACGCAGTATTTT
>TRBV2|-|few|TRBJ1-3|12
CASSGAGQRAYF
TGTGCCAGCAGTGGGGCCGGGCAAAGGGCCTATTTT
>TRBV20-1|TRBD1|many|TRBJ1-3|14
CSATGGEYGNTIYF
TGCAGTGCTACAGGGGGCGAGTATGGAAACACCATATATTTT
>TRBV11-2|-|many|TRBJ1-2|12
CASSFSGYGYTF
TGTGCCAGCAGCTTTTCGGGCTATGGCTACACCTTC
>TRBV5-6|-|-|TRBJ2-1|17
CASSLTVAPSSYNEQFF
TGTGCCAGCAGCCTGACAGTAGCACCGAGCTCCTACAATGAGCAGTTCTTC
>TRBV2|-|few|TRBJ1-2|14
CASSELKQGYGYTF
TGTGCCAGCAGTGAACTCAAACAGGGCTATGGCTACACCTTC
>TRBV5-1|TRBD2|-|TRBJ2-3|16
CASTPLRGGATDTQYF
TGCGCCAGCACCCCCCTCCGGGGGGGGGCCACAGATACGCAGTATTTT
>TRBV7-9|-|few|TRBJ2-4|11
CASSSGLIQYF
TGTGCCAGCAGCTCGGGCCTCATTCAGTACTTC
>TRBV20-1|TRBD1|many|TRBJ1-1|19
CSARDGAITGAPMNTEAFF
TGCAGTGCTAGAGATGGGGCGATAACAGGGGCACCAATGAACACTGAAGCTTTCTTT
>TRBV20-1|TRBD2|few|TRBJ2-3|16
CSANRLREAVQRTQYF
TGCAGTGCTAACCGCTTGCGGGAGGCCGTTCAGCGTACGCAGTATTTT
>TRBV5-4|-|-|TRBJ2-1|16
CASSLRFGVTYNEQFF
TGTGCCAGCAGCCTCCGTTTCGGCGTAACCTACAATGAGCAGTTCTTC
>TRBV6-2/TRBV6-3|TRBD2|many|TRBJ2-7|17
CASSYSIRLAGSYEQYF
TGTGCCAGCAGTTACTCGATTCGACTAGCGGGGTCCTACGAGCAGTACTTC